This TCR beta chain was observed in a study of identical twins. This clonotype showed up many times. The antigen is undetermined. Trimming shortened V by 0 bases and J by 8 bases, and 14 bases separated the two germline ends. This CDR3 contains 14 residues. Germline CDR1 is DFQATT and CDR2 is SNEGSKA (reference sequence). The cDNA had a unique molecular identifier and a template-switch universal primer site. TCRdb passed the 5' RACE reads through MiXCR, listing each CDR3 protein once. The sample contains about 100,000 distinct CDR3 sequences, 5.9% of which appear only once. The donors were all healthy and Caucasian. Broader study findings: Out-of-frame alpha sequences common to twins were enriched for low generation probability. Memory repertoires showed no such pattern, whereas abundant cord blood beta clonotypes carried fewer insertions.

The TCR was taken from a woman in her fifties or sixties in good health. The gene calls are TRBV20-1 and TRBJ2-1; D unclear. The sequenced material came from memory T cells sorted from blood. CDR3 sequence reads: CSARDPGGIDEQFF. For the CDR3, the DNA is TGCAGTGCTAGAGATCCCGGTGGGATCGATGAGCAGTTCTTC.